The 18 T cell receptor beta chains given below trace back to one sample, sequenced in a study of T cells in Graves' hyperthyroidism and ophthalmopathy (dated by TCRdb to about 2019). Receptor amplification or capture employed multiplex PCR. The reads were generated on an Illumina HiSeq 2000. The TCR beta CDR3 regions were amplified from the RNA transcripts. A first-round RT-PCR of the TCR CDR3 used the HTBI primer set with the Qiagen OneStep RT-PCR kit. In TCRdb, the public reads were trimmed at Q25 with fastp and aligned with MiXCR, with productive beta chains retained. Each record represents a unique CDR3 protein, reported with the most common genes and DNA among its rows. This sample gives roughly 500,000 distinct CDR3 sequences in total; 46% of them show up just once. Jointly, the top ten make up about 45% of the sample. Sequences were obtained from peripheral blood or thyroid tissue (not recorded which). The origin of the receptors is an adult woman with Graves' disease, either hyperthyroidism or ophthalmopathy (not recorded which).

The gene calls are TRBV15 and TRBJ2-7; TRBD1 is a possible D gene (5 bases). This CDR3 has 13 residues. Germline lookup yields CDR1 LNHNV and CDR2 YYDKDF (reference sequence). The V gene lost 4 bases and the J gene lost 3 bases, with 10 bases spanning the gap. The CDR3: CATSTRQNYEQYF. The CDR3 bases are TGTGCCACCAGCACTCGACAGAACTACGAGCAGTACTTC.

This clonotype was observed at least ten times. The chain uses TRBV28 and TRBJ2-5; 13 bases are shared with TRBD2. CDR3 length: 15 residues. Germline trimming cut 5 bases from V and 6 bases from J; bases unmatched to any gene: 6. Germline V gene lookup returns CDR1 MDHEN and CDR2 SYDVKM. For the CDR3, the DNA is TGTGCCAGCAGTCGCGGACTAGCGGGAGTAAAGACCCAGTACTTC. The encoded protein is CASSRGLAGVKTQYF.

This sequence joins TRBV29-1 and TRBJ2-5; D is possibly TRBD2 (6 bases). The V gene's germline CDR1 is SQVTM and CDR2 ANQGSEA. The CDR3 loop spans 10 amino acids. CDR3 sequence reads: CRGGRETQYF. CDR3 sequence (DNA): TGCAGGGGGGGTCGGGAGACCCAGTACTTC.

V and J are TRBV29-1 and TRBJ2-7; 10 bases map to TRBD2. V lost 7 bases, J lost 4 bases, and 10 bases stayed unmatched. In germline, CDR1 is SQVTM, CDR2 ANQGSEA. The CDR3 covers 14 residues. In DNA form, the CDR3 reads TGCAGCGCCCACGGGGCTAGCGGGAGATACGAGCAGTACTTC. Its protein product is CSAHGASGRYEQYF.

This clonotype came up many times. The CDR3 region is CASSQLREPNEKLFF. The CDR3 nucleotides read TGCGCCAGCAGCCAACTCAGGGAACCTAATGAAAAACTGTTTTTT. The chain couples TRBV4-1 to TRBJ1-4; TRBD1 is a possible D gene (5 bases). The V and J ends lost 2 bases and 3 bases respectively, with 10 bases between them. The CDR3 consists of 15 residues. Germline loops: CDR1 MGHRA, CDR2 YSYEKL.

This clonotype was observed many times. The rearrangement uses TRBV4-1 and TRBJ1-4; 10 bases are shared with TRBD1. The CDR3 has 14 amino acids. Germline V gene lookup returns CDR1 MGHRA and CDR2 YSYEKL. Trimming removed 5 bases from V and 10 bases from J; junction bases left unmatched: 7. The CDR3 nucleotides read TGCGCCAGCAGCGCCGGGACAGGGGTCCGAAAACTGTTTTTT. It translates to CASSAGTGVRKLFF.

This clonotype has ten or more counts. This chain joins TRBV12-3 or TRBV12-4 and TRBJ1-1; D might be TRBD1 (6 bases). Trimming stripped 5 bases from V and 0 bases from J, with 13 bases between. The CDR3 loop spans 15 amino acids. Here the CDR3 reads CASSPGGIMNTEAFF. CDR3 DNA sequence: TGTGCCAGCAGTCCTGGGGGCATCATGAACACTGAAGCTTTCTTT.

The J gene is TRBJ1-5, the V gene TRBV5-1; TRBD1 might be the D (5 bases). Trimming took off 0 bases at V and 7 bases at J, with 14 bases between the two ends. Germline V CDR1 and CDR2: SGHRS, YFSETQ. The CDR3 runs 15 residues. The DNA of the CDR3 is TGCGCCAGCAGCTTGGAAGGGGACGGCTACCAGCCCCAGCATTTT. Translation gives CASSLEGDGYQPQHF.

In regard to this clonotype: Because it lacks the conserved phenylalanine or tryptophan at the end, this CDR3 is likely a read error. The rearrangement uses TRBV6-1 and TRBJ1-2; the D is unclear. This CDR3 is built from 13 residues. Germline V gene lookup returns CDR1 MNHNS and CDR2 SASEGT. V gave up 3 bases and J gave up 8 bases, with 13 bases separating them. The DNA of the CDR3 is TGTGCCAGCAGTGAGTTACCTGAGGGAGGCTACACCTCC. It encodes CASSELPEGGYTS.

This sequence joins TRBV20-1 and TRBJ1-1; the match to TRBD1 covers 7 bases. Trimming cost V 3 bases and J 0 bases; bases outside gene matches: 4. CDR1 DFQATT and CDR2 SNEGSKA come from the germline V gene (reference sequence). The CDR3 spans 14 residues. The CDR3 bases are TGCAGTGCTAGGAGGGACAGCATGAACACTGAAGCTTTCTTT. It is translated as CSARRDSMNTEAFF.

There are many counts of this clonotype. The rearrangement uses TRBV20-1 and TRBJ1-5; unclear D gene. V was shortened by 4 bases and J by 3 bases, with 10 bases between the two germline ends. Germline V gives CDR1 DFQATT, CDR2 SNEGSKA (reference sequence). The CDR3 covers 13 residues. The CDR3 spells CSAIDQPNQPQHF. The CDR3 bases are TGCAGTGCTATCGACCAGCCCAATCAGCCCCAGCATTTT.

This clonotype showed up many times. The rearrangement uses TRBV24-1 and TRBJ1-5; no reliable D call. This CDR3 is 16 amino acids long. Per the germline V gene, CDR1 is KGHDR and CDR2 is SFDVKD. With 5 bases removed from V and 0 bases from J, the gap between germline ends came to 13 bases. CDR3 coding DNA: TGTGCCACCAGTGGCGCTAACACTGATAGCAATCAGCCCCAGCATTTT. This translates into CATSGANTDSNQPQHF.

This clonotype showed up many times. Relative to the germline gene, one junction end is altered; a read error may explain this. This chain connects TRBV6-5 to TRBJ1-5; 7 nucleotides align to TRBD1. Germline V lookup: CDR1 MNHEY, CDR2 SVGAGI. The CDR3 contains 13 residues. CDR3 residues: CASSIGGKQPQHF. The CDR3, as DNA: TGTGCCAGCAGTATAGGGGGCAAGCAGCCCCAGCATTTT.

This clonotype was counted between two and nine times. The chain joins TRBV5-4 to TRBJ2-2, with D perhaps matching TRBD2 (5 bases). V lost 1 base to trimming and J lost 2 bases, with 12 bases between them. CDR1 is SGHNT and CDR2 is YYREEE in the germline V gene (reference sequence). The CDR3 contains 16 residues. The CDR3 reads CASSLSFGGNTGELFF. CDR3 nucleotide sequence: TGTGCCAGCAGCTTGAGTTTTGGAGGAAACACCGGGGAGCTGTTTTTT.

This clonotype was observed many times. The chain recombines TRBV2 with TRBJ1-6; perhaps TRBD1 as D (6 bases). The germline V gene has CDR1 SNHLY and CDR2 FYNNEI. This CDR3 has 14 residues. Trimming removed 4 bases from V and 9 bases from J, with 13 bases in between. The CDR3, as DNA: TGTGCCAGCAGTGGGGGCAGGGGAAGTTCACCCCTCCACTTT. This sequence encodes CASSGGRGSSPLHF.

At least ten counts were recorded for this clonotype. The CDR3 sequence is CATSTGVWGETQYF. The CDR3, as DNA: TGTGCCACCAGTACGGGGGTGTGGGGAGAGACCCAGTACTTC. This chain links TRBV15 with TRBJ2-5, with D tentatively TRBD2 (6 bases). The length of the CDR3 is 14 residues. CDR1 and CDR2 from the germline V gene are LNHNV and YYDKDF (reference sequence). Trimming cost V 6 bases and J 4 bases, with 15 bases left between them.

This clonotype was detected ten times or more. DNA of the CDR3: TGTGCCAGCAGCTTAGACACAGGATCCTACGAGCAGTACTTC. Translating it yields CASSLDTGSYEQYF. The chain is built from TRBV7-8 and TRBJ2-7; a weak D match, TRBD1 (5 bases). This CDR3 comprises 14 residues. CDR1 is SGHVS and CDR2 is FQNEAQ in the germline V gene. Trimming pared 1 base from V and 1 base from J, leaving 8 bases between.

At least ten counts were recorded for this clonotype. The chain joins TRBV20-1 to TRBJ2-5; perhaps TRBD2 as D (8 bases). V lost 4 bases to trimming and J lost 5 bases, with 17 bases between them. This CDR3 has 14 amino acids. Germline V gives CDR1 DFQATT, CDR2 SNEGSKA (reference sequence). The CDR3 sequence is CSAIPLAGQETQYF. The CDR3, as DNA: TGCAGTGCTATACCCTTAGCGGGACAGGAGACCCAGTACTTC.